The 14 T cell receptor beta chains presented below share a single source sample, sequenced in a study of CD8+CD57+ T cells in acquired aplastic anemia. For CDR3 and TCR beta VDJ profiling, genomic DNA was the template used. TCRdb reprocessed the reads with MiXCR, giving one entry per CDR3 protein. The sample yields under 350,000 distinct CDR3 sequences, around three fifths seen once. Before being chosen for sequencing, patients had shown CD8+CD57+ cell expansion by flow cytometry. The sequencing sample was made of sorted CD4+, CD8+, or CD8+CD57+ T cells (not recorded which) from PBMCs. Receptor source: a human donor with aplastic anemia.

The chain employs TRBV20-1 and TRBJ2-3; 7 bases fit TRBD2. Germline CDR1 is DFQATT and CDR2 is SNEGSKA (reference sequence). Trimming cost V 1 base and J 4 bases; bases outside gene matches: 11. The CDR3 extends over 16 amino acids. The CDR3 DNA is TGCAGTGCTAGAGGGATTCGACTAGCTTCGCCAGATACGCAGTATTTT. Protein sequence: CSARGIRLASPDTQYF.

V usage is TRBV14 and J usage is TRBJ2-7; 8 positions agree with TRBD1. CDR1 and CDR2 (germline): SGHDN, FVKESK. The CDR3 has 16 residues. J was trimmed by 7 bases and V by 4 bases; bases with no gene match: 15. CDR3 sequence: CASSLDRGRLVWEQYF. DNA for the CDR3: TGTGCCAGCAGCCTCGACAGGGGCCGACTTGTGTGGGAGCAGTACTTC.

The rearrangement uses TRBV2 and TRBJ2-5; D may match TRBD1 or TRBD2 (5 bases each). V lost 8 bases to trimming and J lost 4 bases, with 14 bases between them. In germline, CDR1 is SNHLY, CDR2 FYNNEI. CDR3 length: 13 amino acids. CDR3 residues: CASYSRGRETQYF. The CDR3 DNA follows: TGTGCCAGCTACTCCCGGGGACGAGAGACCCAGTACTTC.

Ten or more counts support this clonotype. The chain joins TRBV5-4 to TRBJ2-1; TRBD2 agrees at 10 bases. Germline V gene lookup returns CDR1 SGHNT and CDR2 YYREEE (reference sequence). This CDR3 contains 16 residues. With V trimmed by 3 bases and J by 3 bases, 6 bases remained unmatched. The CDR3, as DNA: TGTGCCAGCAGCTCCCTCGGACTAGCGGTCTACAATGAGCAGTTCTTC. Its protein product is CASSSLGLAVYNEQFF.

The V and J genes are TRBV7-8 and TRBJ1-2, with D perhaps matching TRBD1 (6 bases). Germline-derived CDR1 and CDR2 are SGHVS and FQNEAQ. V lost 0 bases, J lost 7 bases, and 12 bases lay in between. This CDR3 is 14 amino acids long. CDR3 sequence: CASSLAGQSVGYTF. The CDR3 DNA is TGTGCCAGCAGCTTAGCAGGACAGTCCGTTGGCTACACCTTC.

V gene TRBV7-2 combines with J gene TRBJ2-5; D call uncertain. The CDR3 has 14 residues. Germline-derived CDR1 and CDR2 are SGHTA and FQGNSA. Trimming cost V 8 bases and J 5 bases, with 18 bases left between them. The CDR3 DNA reads as TGTGCCAGCGGTAGGACGATCTACAATGAGACCCAGTACTTC. Its protein product is CASGRTIYNETQYF.

The chain is built from TRBV15 and TRBJ2-7; D perhaps matches TRBD1 (6 bases). The V end lost 2 bases, the J end lost 3 bases, and 14 bases lay between the germline ends. CDR1 is LNHNV, CDR2 YYDKDF, per germline (reference sequence). This CDR3 is built from 15 residues. In nucleotides, the CDR3 is TGTGCCACCAGCAGAACCGGGACACTCGTCTACGAGCAGTACTTC. As protein: CATSRTGTLVYEQYF.

Only a few counts were recorded for this clonotype. The V call is TRBV7-9, the J call TRBJ2-5; 10 nucleotides match TRBD2. This CDR3 comprises 16 residues. Germline CDR1 reads SEHNR; CDR2 reads FQNEAQ (reference sequence). The J segment lost 5 bases and the V segment lost 1 base, leaving 7 bases of the junction unmatched. The CDR3 here is CASSLGTSGGAETQYF. CDR3 DNA: TGTGCCAGCAGCTTAGGGACTAGCGGAGGTGCGGAGACCCAGTACTTC.

The genes are TRBV19 and TRBJ2-7, with 11 bases that match TRBD2. With V trimmed by 1 base and J by 2 bases, 4 bases remained unmatched. Per germline, CDR1 LNHDA and CDR2 SQIVND (reference sequence). CDR3 length equals 16 residues. The CDR3 DNA reads TGTGCCAGTAGTATAGCCTTAGCGGGGGGGCCCTACGAGCAGTACTTC. The encoded protein is CASSIALAGGPYEQYF.

This clonotype occurred once. This chain joins TRBV24-1 and TRBJ2-2; a weak D match, TRBD1 (6 bases). The CDR3 contains 13 residues. Germline lookup yields CDR1 KGHDR and CDR2 SFDVKD. V lost 6 bases to trimming and J lost 7 bases, with 11 bases between them. CDR3 region: CATSSTGIGELFF. DNA for the CDR3: TGTGCCACCAGTAGTACAGGGATCGGGGAGCTGTTTTTT.

The V and J genes are TRBV29-1 and TRBJ2-1, with D possibly being TRBD1 or TRBD2 (5 bases each). Germline CDR1 SQVTM, CDR2 ANQGSEA. Trimming took 6 bases from V and 4 from J, leaving 16 bases between them. CDR3 length equals 14 residues. The CDR3 bases are TGCAGCGTAGACGGGGCGTTCTGGTACAATGAGCAGTTCTTC. Translating gives CSVDGAFWYNEQFF.

This clonotype came up once. V gene TRBV5-4 combines with J gene TRBJ1-6; D might be TRBD1 (6 bases). The CDR3 sequence is 14 residues long. The germline gives CDR1 SGHNT, CDR2 YYREEE (reference sequence). V gave up 1 base and J gave up 8 bases, with 10 bases separating them. The CDR3 here is CASSLQGLHSPLHF. Here the CDR3 DNA reads TGTGCCAGCAGCTTGCAGGGGCTGCATTCACCCCTCCACTTT.

Regarding this clonotype: A read error may account for a junction end that differs from germline. The rearrangement joins TRBV29-1 to TRBJ2-3, with 9 bases aligning to TRBD1. Germline values: CDR1 SQVTM, CDR2 ANQGSEA. The CDR3 runs to 14 residues. The CDR3 region has the DNA TGCAGCGTCGAAGGACAGGGGAGTAAAGATACGCAGTATTTT. Protein product: CSVEGQGSKDTQYF.

Notes on this clonotype: A junction boundary mismatches the germline segment, possibly from a read error. The chain carries TRBV5-1 and TRBJ2-2; D may be TRBD1 or TRBD2 (6 bases each). The CDR3 is 15 amino acids. Germline CDR1 and CDR2: SGHRS and YFSETQ. The CDR3 DNA sequence: TGTGCCAGGAGTAAGGAGGGGGAGGTTACCGGGGAGCTGTTTTTT. It is translated as CARSKEGEVTGELFF.